Listed here are 6 T cell receptor beta chains from one sample, sequenced in a study of PD-1 blockade in classical Hodgkin lymphoma. The time point here: newly diagnosed, previously untreated cHL patient sample. The assay was immunoSEQ multiplex PCR, and TCRdb's table has in-frame clones only and misses some. This table has some 17,000 clones, around 90% appearing once. The source material was peripheral blood mononuclear cells (PBMCs). The receptors shown here come from a human donor with classical Hodgkin lymphoma.

The rearrangement links TRBV12-5 to TRBJ2-1; 9 positions agree with TRBD1. Germline V gene data show CDR1 as LGHNT and CDR2 as FRNRAP. V trimming: 1 base; J trimming: 2 bases; junction bases outside the gene matches: 0. The CDR3 loop spans 15 amino acids. Here the CDR3 DNA reads TGTGCTAGTGGTTTGGGGACAGGGGCCTACAATGAGCAGTTCTTC. This gives the protein CASGLGTGAYNEQFF.

V gene TRBV29-1 combines with J gene TRBJ1-1; D is uncertain. Germline V gene sequence: CDR1 SQVTM, CDR2 ANQGSEA. This CDR3 is built from 13 residues. Trimming cost V 7 bases and J 0 bases, with 12 bases left between them. This CDR3 reads CSAKQFLNTEAFF. CDR3 sequence (DNA): TGCAGCGCCAAACAGTTCCTGAACACTGAAGCTTTCTTT.

The chain recombines TRBV11-2 with TRBJ2-1; D might be TRBD1 or TRBD2, each matching 6 bases. The V end was cut by 8 bases, the J end by 10 bases, with 12 bases between. The CDR3 is 11 residues long. CDR1 is SGHAT and CDR2 is FQNNGV in the germline V gene. CDR3 nucleotide sequence: TGTGCCAGCCACAGGGCGGGGGAGCAGTTCTTC. Translated: CASHRAGEQFF. The full variable domain, with the rest looked up from reference TRBV11-2 and TRBJ2-1, is EAGVAQSPRYKIIEKRQSVAFWCNPISGHATLYWYQQILGQGPKLLIQFQNNGVVDDSQLPKDRFSAERLKGVDSTLKIQPAKLEDSAVYLCASHRAGEQFFGPGTRLTVL.

J is TRBJ2-1 and V is TRBV6-6, with D possibly matching TRBD2 (6 bases). The germline gives CDR1 MNHNY, CDR2 SVGAGI (reference sequence). The CDR3 length is 14 residues. The germline V and J ends were trimmed by 7 bases and 8 bases, with 18 bases remaining between them. The CDR3 DNA follows: TGTGCCAGCATCCTAGGACCTAGCGTCGATGAGCAGTTCTTC. This codes for CASILGPSVDEQFF.

The J gene is TRBJ2-1, the V gene TRBV30, with unresolved D. The CDR3 spans 12 residues. Germline lookup yields CDR1 GTSNPN and CDR2 SVGIG (reference sequence). The V gene lost 2 bases and the J gene lost 8 bases, with 10 bases spanning the gap. The CDR3 loop is CAWSPVSDEQFF. The CDR3 nucleotides read TGTGCCTGGAGTCCGGTATCGGATGAGCAGTTCTTC.

This chain joins TRBV4-1 and TRBJ2-3, with 7 bases that match TRBD1. Germline assignment: CDR1 MGHRA and CDR2 YSYEKL. The CDR3 extends over 15 amino acids. The ends lost 6 bases at V and 0 bases at J; junction bases unmatched: 6. CDR3 bases: TGCGCCAGCAGAGGGGGCCTACTTAGCACAGATACGCAGTATTTT. Encoded protein: CASRGGLLSTDTQYF.